This T cell receptor beta chain was recorded in a study of blood T cell repertoires in COVID-19. The junction had 9 bases not matched to a gene; V was cut back by 4 bases and J by 6 bases. CDR3 size: 14 residues. Germline V gene data show CDR1 as SGDLS and CDR2 as YYNGEE. Original data processing: Amplifying reference gene primers gave estimates of nucleated cell counts. Profiling relied on immunoSEQ multiplex PCR, and the TCRdb table lists in-frame clones only, not all of them. The V and J calls and the clone size are those of that table, but D and trimming were determined from the DNA. The sample yields 60,000 to 75,000 clones, approximately 90% seen once.

The source is a human donor in a cohort sampled during active COVID-19. The source material was peripheral blood. This chain connects TRBV9 to TRBJ1-1; 7 positions agree with TRBD1. CDR3 loop: CASSKTGWGAEAFF. The CDR3 nucleotides read TGTGCCAGCAGCAAGACAGGGTGGGGGGCTGAAGCTTTCTTT.